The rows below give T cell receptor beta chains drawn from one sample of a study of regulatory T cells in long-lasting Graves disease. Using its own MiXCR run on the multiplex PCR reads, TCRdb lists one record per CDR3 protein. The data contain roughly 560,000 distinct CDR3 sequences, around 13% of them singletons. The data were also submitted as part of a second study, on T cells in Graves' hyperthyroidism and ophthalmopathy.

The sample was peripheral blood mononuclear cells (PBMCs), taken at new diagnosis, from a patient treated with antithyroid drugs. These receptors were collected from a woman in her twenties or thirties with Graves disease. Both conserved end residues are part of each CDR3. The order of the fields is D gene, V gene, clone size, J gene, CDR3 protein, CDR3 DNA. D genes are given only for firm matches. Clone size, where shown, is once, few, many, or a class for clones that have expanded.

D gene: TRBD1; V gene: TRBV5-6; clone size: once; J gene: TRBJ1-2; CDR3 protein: CASSPRVGTGYYGYTF; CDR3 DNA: TGTGCCAGCAGCCCCAGGGTGGGGACAGGATACTATGGCTACACCTTC
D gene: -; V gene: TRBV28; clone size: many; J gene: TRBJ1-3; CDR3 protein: CASKEGQPSGNTIYF; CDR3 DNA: TGTGCCAGCAAGGAGGGCCAGCCCTCTGGAAACACCATATATTTT
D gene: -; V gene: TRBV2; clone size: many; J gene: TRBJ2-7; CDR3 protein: CASSSELTEQYF; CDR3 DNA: TGTGCCAGCTCTAGCGAGTTAACCGAGCAGTACTTC
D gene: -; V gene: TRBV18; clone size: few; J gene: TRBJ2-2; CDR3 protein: CASSESGTPNEGELFF; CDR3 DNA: TGTGCCAGCTCAGAAAGCGGGACACCGAATGAAGGGGAGCTGTTTTTT
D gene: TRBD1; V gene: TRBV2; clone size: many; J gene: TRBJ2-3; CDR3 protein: CASSPPGQGGNTQYF; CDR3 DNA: TGTGCCAGCAGTCCACCGGGACAGGGTGGGAATACGCAGTATTTT
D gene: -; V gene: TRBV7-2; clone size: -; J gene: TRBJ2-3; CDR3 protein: CASGRRAGWVDRQYF; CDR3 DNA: TGTGCCAGCGGCCGACGAGCAGGATGGGTAGATAGGCAGTATTTT
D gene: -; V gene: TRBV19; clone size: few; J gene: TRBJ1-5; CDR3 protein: CATPVGRDLAGQPQHF; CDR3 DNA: TGTGCCACTCCGGTCGGCAGGGATCTAGCGGGCCAGCCCCAGCATTTT
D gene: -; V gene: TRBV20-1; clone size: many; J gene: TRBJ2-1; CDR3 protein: CSTRGSYNEQFF; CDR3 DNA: TGCAGTACCCGGGGTTCCTACAATGAGCAGTTCTTC
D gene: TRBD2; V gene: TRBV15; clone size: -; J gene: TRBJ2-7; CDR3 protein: CATSALTSGNYEQYF; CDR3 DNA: TGTGCCACCAGCGCCCTGACTAGCGGGAACTACGAGCAGTACTTC
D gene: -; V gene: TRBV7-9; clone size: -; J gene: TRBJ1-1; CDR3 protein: CASVYPSGPPGRDTEAFF; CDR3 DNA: TGTGCCAGCGTATACCCTTCGGGGCCCCCCGGCAGGGACACTGAAGCTTTCTTT
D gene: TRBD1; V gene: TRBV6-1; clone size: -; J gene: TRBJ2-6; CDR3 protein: CATQKRQGTGANVLTF; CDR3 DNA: TGTGCCACGCAGAAACGACAGGGCACGGGGGCCAACGTCCTGACTTTC
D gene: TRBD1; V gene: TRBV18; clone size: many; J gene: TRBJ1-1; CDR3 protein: CASAPDRVGNTEAFF; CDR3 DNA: TGTGCCAGCGCCCCAGACAGGGTTGGGAACACTGAAGCTTTCTTT
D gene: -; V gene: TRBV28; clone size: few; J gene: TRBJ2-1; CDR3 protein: CASETSDYNEQFF; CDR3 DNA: TGTGCCAGCGAGACTAGTGACTACAATGAGCAGTTCTTC
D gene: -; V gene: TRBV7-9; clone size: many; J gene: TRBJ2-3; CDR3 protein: CASSLDSSGAQYF; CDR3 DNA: TGTGCCAGCAGCTTGGACTCCTCTGGGGCGCAGTATTTT
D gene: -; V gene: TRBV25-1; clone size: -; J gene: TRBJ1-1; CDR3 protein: CASSESGDLLTEAFF; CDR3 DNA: TGTGCCAGCAGTGAATCGGGGGACTTACTCACTGAAGCTTTCTTT
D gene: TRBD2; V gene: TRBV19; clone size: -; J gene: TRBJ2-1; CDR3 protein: CASSGGAGRVDEQFF; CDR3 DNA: TGTGCCAGTAGCGGGGGAGCGGGACGGGTAGATGAGCAGTTCTTC
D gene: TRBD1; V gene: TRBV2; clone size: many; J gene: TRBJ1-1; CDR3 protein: CASRTGGVPTEAFF; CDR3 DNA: TGTGCCAGCAGGACAGGGGGCGTTCCTACTGAAGCTTTCTTT
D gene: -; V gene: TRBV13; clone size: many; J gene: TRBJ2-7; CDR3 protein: CASSLHVGAEQYF; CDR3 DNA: TGTGCCAGCAGCTTACACGTTGGGGCCGAGCAGTACTTC
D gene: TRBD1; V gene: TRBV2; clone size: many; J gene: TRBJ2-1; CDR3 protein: CASSDRGVNEQFF; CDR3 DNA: TGTGCCAGTAGTGACAGGGGGGTCAATGAGCAGTTCTTC
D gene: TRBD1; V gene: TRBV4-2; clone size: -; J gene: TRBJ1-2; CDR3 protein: CASSQDFRTGGIYGYTF; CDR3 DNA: TGTGCCAGCAGCCAAGATTTCCGGACAGGGGGCATCTATGGCTACACCTTC
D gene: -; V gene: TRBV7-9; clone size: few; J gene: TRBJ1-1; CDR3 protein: CASSLGVTLSTEAFF; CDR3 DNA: TGTGCCAGCAGCTTAGGAGTGACGCTGAGCACTGAAGCTTTCTTT
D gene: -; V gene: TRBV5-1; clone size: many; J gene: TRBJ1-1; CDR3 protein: CASSLGTDGAFF; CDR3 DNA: TGCGCCAGCAGCTTGGGTACAGATGGAGCTTTCTTT
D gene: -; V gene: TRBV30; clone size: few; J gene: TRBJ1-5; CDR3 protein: CAWDRDNQPQHF; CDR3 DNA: TGTGCCTGGGACCGGGACAATCAGCCCCAGCATTTT
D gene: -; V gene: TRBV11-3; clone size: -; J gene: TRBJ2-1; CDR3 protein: CASNSTWYNEQFF; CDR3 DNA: TGTGCCAGCAACTCGACGTGGTACAATGAGCAGTTCTTC
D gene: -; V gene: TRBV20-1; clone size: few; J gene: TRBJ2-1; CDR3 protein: CSGKTDRTYNEQFF; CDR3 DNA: TGCAGTGGGAAAACAGACCGAACCTACAATGAGCAGTTCTTC
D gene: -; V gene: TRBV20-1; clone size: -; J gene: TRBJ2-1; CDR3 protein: CGADRMYNEQFF; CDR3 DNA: TGCGGTGCTGACAGGATGTACAATGAGCAGTTCTTC
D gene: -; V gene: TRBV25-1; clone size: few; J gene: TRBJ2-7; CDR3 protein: CASSESAVSFYEQYF; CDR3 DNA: TGTGCCAGCAGTGAAAGCGCGGTATCGTTCTACGAGCAGTACTTC
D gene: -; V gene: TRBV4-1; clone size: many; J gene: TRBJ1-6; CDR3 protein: CASSQEKDSTLHF; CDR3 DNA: TGCGCCAGCAGCCAAGAGAAGGACTCCACCCTCCACTTT
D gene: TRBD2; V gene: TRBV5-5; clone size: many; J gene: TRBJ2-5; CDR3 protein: CASSPGGVSQETQYF; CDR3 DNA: TGTGCCAGCAGCCCGGGAGGGGTTTCCCAAGAGACCCAGTACTTC
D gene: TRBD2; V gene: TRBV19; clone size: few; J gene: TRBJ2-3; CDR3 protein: CASSIDQTSPYTLYF; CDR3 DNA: TGTGCCAGTAGTATAGACCAGACTAGCCCGTACACACTGTATTTT
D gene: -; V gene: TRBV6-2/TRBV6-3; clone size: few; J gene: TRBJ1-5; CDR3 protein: CASNPAQFPWPQHF; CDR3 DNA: TGTGCCAGCAACCCCGCCCAGTTCCCCTGGCCCCAGCATTTT
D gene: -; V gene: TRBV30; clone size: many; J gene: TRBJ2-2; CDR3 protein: CAWSGTPGTGELFF; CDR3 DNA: TGTGCCTGGAGTGGTACTCCGGGGACCGGGGAGCTGTTTTTT
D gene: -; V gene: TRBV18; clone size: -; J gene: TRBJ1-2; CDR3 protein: CASSPSQGSYGYTF; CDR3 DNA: TGTGCCAGCTCACCAAGCCAGGGCTCCTATGGCTACACCTTC
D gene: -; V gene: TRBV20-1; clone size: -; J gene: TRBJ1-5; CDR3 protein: CSASLGSNQPQHF; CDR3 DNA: TGCAGTGCTAGTCTGGGGAGCAATCAGCCCCAGCATTTT
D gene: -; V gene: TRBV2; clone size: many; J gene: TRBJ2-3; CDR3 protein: CASKFGITPSTTDTQYF; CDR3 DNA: TGTGCCAGCAAATTCGGGATCACCCCGTCCACCACAGATACGCAGTATTTT
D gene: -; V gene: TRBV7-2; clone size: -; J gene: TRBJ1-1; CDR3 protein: CASSLSARMDTEAFF; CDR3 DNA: TGTGCCAGCAGCTTATCGGCCAGAATGGACACTGAAGCTTTCTTT